A selection of T cell receptor beta chains follows, all from one sample in a study of cytomegalovirus exposure and HLA in healthy donors. Measured with immunoSEQ multiplex PCR; TCRdb has only the in-frame clones, and not every one. The table records over 130,000 clones, around 80% of them present only once. Sequenced sample: PBMCs. These receptors were taken from a female donor in good health and CMV-seronegative. Each CDR3 is given with its conserved first and last residue. D genes are given only for firm matches. The size of a clone is reported for some rows only, either as once, few or many, or as a class for expanded clones.

clone_size | j_call | d_call | v_call | cdr3_aa | cdr3_nt
. | TRBJ1-2 | TRBD1 | TRBV6-4 | CASSDGGLGQANYGYTF | TGTGCCAGCAGTGACGGTGGCCTCGGACAGGCCAACTATGGCTACACCTTC
. | TRBJ2-5 | . | TRBV5-1 | CASSLGRVGKETQYF | TGCGCCAGCAGCTTGGGCAGGGTGGGTAAAGAGACCCAGTACTTC
. | TRBJ2-4 | . | TRBV21-1 | CASSFRLAKKIVAKNIQYF | TGTGCCAGCAGCTTTCGACTAGCTAAGAAGATAGTAGCCAAAAACATTCAGTACTTC
. | TRBJ2-1 | TRBD2 | TRBV29-1 | CSVTGGTSPPNEQFF | TGCAGCGTTACCGGAGGGACTAGCCCTCCTAATGAGCAGTTCTTC
. | TRBJ2-1 | . | TRBV6-4 | CASSEAVSSVSSYNEQFF | TGTGCCAGCAGTGAAGCGGTGTCTAGCGTCAGCTCCTACAATGAGCAGTTCTTC
. | TRBJ2-7 | . | TRBV27 | CASSLDSTAYYEQYF | TGTGCCAGCAGTCTAGACTCCACCGCATACTACGAGCAGTACTTC
. | TRBJ2-7 | TRBD2 | TRBV2 | CASSLGTSSSYEQYF | TGTGCCAGCAGCCTAGGGACTAGCAGTTCCTACGAGCAGTACTTC
few | TRBJ2-1 | . | TRBV5-4 | CASSLAERPNEQFF | TGTGCCAGCAGCTTGGCCGAGAGGCCGAATGAGCAGTTCTTC
. | TRBJ1-2 | TRBD1 | TRBV6-6 | CASSDGTGFEDGYTF | TGTGCCAGCAGTGACGGGACAGGGTTCGAGGATGGCTACACCTTC
. | TRBJ2-5 | . | TRBV29-1 | CSGASQQTQYF | TGCAGCGGGGCATCTCAGCAGACCCAGTACTTC
. | TRBJ1-3 | TRBD1 | TRBV7-9 | CASSLGTGAGNTIYF | TGTGCCAGCAGCTTAGGTACAGGGGCTGGAAACACCATATATTTT
. | TRBJ1-1 | . | TRBV30 | CAWSGGRMNTEAFF | TGTGCCTGGAGCGGAGGCAGAATGAACACTGAAGCTTTCTTT
once | TRBJ2-3 | . | TRBV30 | CAWSTHLGGTDTQYF | TGTGCCTGGAGTACGCACCTCGGGGGCACAGATACGCAGTATTTT
few | TRBJ2-3 | . | TRBV4-1 | CASSQAVSTDTQYF | TGCGCCAGCAGCCAAGCTGTGAGCACAGATACGCAGTATTTT
. | TRBJ2-7 | TRBD1 | TRBV2 | CASTGQSSYEQYF | TGTGCCAGCACGGGACAGAGCTCCTACGAGCAGTACTTC
. | TRBJ2-7 | . | TRBV6-5 | CASSYYRRETRHEQYF | TGTGCCAGCAGTTACTACCGCAGAGAGACTAGGCACGAGCAGTACTTC
few | TRBJ1-1 | . | TRBV6-6 | CASEGEIGQAFF | TGTGCCAGCGAGGGGGAAATCGGTCAAGCTTTCTTT
few | TRBJ2-7 | . | TRBV6-6 | CASRQLLSEQYF | TGTGCCAGCAGACAGCTCCTCTCCGAGCAGTACTTC